One and the same sample provided the 28 T cell receptor beta chains below, sequenced in a study of blood T cells in healthy people across ages. Through a sample-barcoded 5' primer and a J-beta primer mix, a second PCR was run for roughly 6 to 11 cycles. Via MiXCR, TCRdb re-called the 5' RACE reads, giving one row per CDR3 protein. The table records some 290,000 distinct CDR3 sequences, 27% of them present only once. Sequencing used blood. The origin of the receptors is a woman in her seventies in good health.

The V gene is TRBV29-1, the J gene TRBJ1-1; D gene unclear. The CDR3 is made up of 11 amino acids. V dropped 2 bases and J dropped 1 base, with 2 bases sitting between them. Germline values: CDR1 SQVTM, CDR2 ANQGSEA. The CDR3: CSVEKNTEAFF. In nucleotides, the CDR3 is TGCAGCGTTGAAAAGAACACTGAAGCTTTCTTT. Full variable domain (remainder filled in from reference TRBV29-1 and TRBJ1-1): SAVISQKPSRDICQRGTSLTIQCQVDSQVTMMFWYRQQPGQSLTLIATANQGSEATYESGFVIDKFPISRPNLTFSTLTVSNMSPEDSSIYLCSVEKNTEAFFGQGTRLTVV.

This sequence joins TRBV4-2 and TRBJ2-2; D not certain. The CDR3 consists of 17 residues. Trimming shortened V by 2 bases and J by 6 bases, and 19 bases separated the two germline ends. CDR1 and CDR2 from the germline V gene are LGHNA and YNFKEQ. CDR3 residues: CASSQPTNPVRAGELFF. The DNA of the CDR3 is TGTGCCAGCAGCCAACCGACAAACCCCGTTAGAGCCGGGGAGCTGTTTTTT.

The chain joins TRBV5-6 to TRBJ2-4, with TRBD1 matching 7 bases. Germline assignment: CDR1 SGHDT and CDR2 YYEEEE. V lost 4 bases, J lost 3 bases, and 7 bases stayed unmatched. The CDR3 is 15 residues long. The CDR3 sequence: CASSRPGDSKNIQYF. In DNA, the CDR3 is TGTGCCAGCAGCCGACCCGGGGACAGCAAAAACATTCAGTACTTC.

This clonotype came up many times. This chain connects TRBV18 to TRBJ2-7, with a tentative D call TRBD2 (5 bases). The V end was cut by 1 base, the J end by 5 bases, with 12 bases between. Germline values: CDR1 KGHSH, CDR2 LQKENI. This CDR3 comprises 14 residues. The CDR3: CASSPLGESDEQYF. CDR3 sequence (DNA): TGTGCCAGCTCACCACTTGGGGAGTCGGACGAGCAGTACTTC.

The chain combines TRBV4-3 with TRBJ2-7; perhaps D is TRBD1 or TRBD2 (5 bases each). Germline CDR1 and CDR2: LGHNA and YSLEER. V shed 4 bases and J shed 3 bases, with 10 bases lying between them. The CDR3 spans 13 residues. CDR3 sequence (DNA): TGCGCCAGCAGCCGGGGGATTCGCTACGAGCAGTACTTC. Encoded protein: CASSRGIRYEQYF.

The V and J genes are TRBV20-1 and TRBJ1-6, with D possibly matching TRBD1 (6 bases). The length of the CDR3 is 16 residues. V dropped 2 bases and J dropped 4 bases, with 15 bases sitting between them. CDR1 and CDR2 (germline): DFQATT, SNEGSKA (reference sequence). The CDR3 DNA reads as TGCAGTGCTAGAACCGCCGACAGGAGGTATAATTCACCCCTCCACTTT. Its translation: CSARTADRRYNSPLHF.

The table lists this clonotype with a few counts. Its ends do not fully match the called genes, so a read error is possible. The chain is built from TRBV11-2 and TRBJ2-4; 8 bases align to TRBD1. This CDR3 region has 12 residues. The germline gives CDR1 SGHAT, CDR2 FQNNGV. This chain's CDR3 is CASSSLGGQEDF. Written as DNA, the CDR3 is TGTGCCAGCAGCTCCCTAGGGGGACAGGAGGACTTC.

The chain couples TRBV20-1 to TRBJ1-2; 10 nucleotides line up with TRBD1. The CDR3 extends over 14 amino acids. The ends lost 6 bases at V and 6 bases at J; junction bases unmatched: 10. CDR1 and CDR2 (germline): DFQATT, SNEGSKA (reference sequence). In nucleotides, the CDR3 is TGCAGTGCGGAACCCGGGACAGGGGTAAATGGCTACACCTTC. Translated, it gives CSAEPGTGVNGYTF.

The rearrangement links TRBV20-1 to TRBJ2-7, with 7 bases lining up with TRBD1. V trimming: 3 bases; J trimming: 6 bases; junction bases outside the gene matches: 5. There are 12 residues in the CDR3. CDR1 is DFQATT, CDR2 SNEGSKA, per germline (reference sequence). The CDR3 DNA is TGCAGTGCTAGTCACAGGGGTGGCGAGCAGTACTTC. As protein: CSASHRGGEQYF.

This chain uses TRBV28 with TRBJ2-1, with 7 bases identical to TRBD2. CDR1 is MDHEN and CDR2 is SYDVKM in the germline V gene. CDR3 length: 16 amino acids. V was clipped by 8 bases and J by 6 bases; unmatched bases: 16. Here the CDR3 DNA reads TGTGCCAGCCAAGGCCTAGGGACTATCACCACCAATGAGCAGTTCTTC. It is translated as CASQGLGTITTNEQFF.

The rearrangement links TRBV4-1 to TRBJ2-5, with 12 bases identical to TRBD2. CDR1 is MGHRA and CDR2 is YSYEKL in the germline V gene. The CDR3 spans 14 residues. V was pared by 4 bases and J by 7 bases, with 4 bases of the junction left unmatched. In DNA, the CDR3 is TGCGCCAGCAGCCCGACTAGCGGGAGTGCGACCCAGTACTTC. As protein: CASSPTSGSATQYF.

This clonotype came up a few times. This sequence joins TRBV24-1 and TRBJ1-1; D gene unclear. The V end lost 2 bases, the J end lost 3 bases, and 6 bases lay between the germline ends. This CDR3 spans 13 amino acids. The germline V gene has CDR1 KGHDR and CDR2 SFDVKD. The CDR3 is CATSDSDYTEAFF. The DNA of the CDR3 is TGTGCCACCAGTGATTCGGACTACACTGAAGCTTTCTTT.

This clonotype came up a few times. This may be a read error, as it is one base from a much larger clone. The rearrangement joins TRBV5-1 to TRBJ2-5; 7 nucleotides match TRBD1. The J call may be wrong; the DNA end is better matched by TRBJ2-1. Looked up from germline, CDR1 is SGHRS and CDR2 is YFSETQ. This CDR3 region has 15 residues. The CDR3 sequence is CASRDRTGNNNEQFF. The CDR3, as DNA: TGCGCCAGCAGGGATCGGACAGGAAATAACAATGAGCAGTTCTTC.

The J gene is TRBJ2-7, the V gene TRBV7-2; D possibly matches TRBD1 or TRBD2 (5 bases each). The CDR3 loop spans 13 amino acids. The germline V gene encodes CDR1 SGHTA and CDR2 FQGNSA. V dropped 4 bases and J dropped 7 bases, with 14 bases sitting between them. DNA of the CDR3: TGTGCCAGCAGCTCCCTGGCTTGGGGGGAGCAGTACTTC. Encoded protein: CASSSLAWGEQYF.

The chain couples TRBV25-1 to TRBJ1-4, with D uncertain. CDR3 length: 14 amino acids. Trimming left V 0 bases short and J 7 bases short, with 9 bases between. Germline lookup yields CDR1 MGHDK and CDR2 SYGVNS. Written as DNA, the CDR3 is TGTGCCAGCAGTGAATATCGGGCGGCTGAAAAACTGTTTTTT. Encoded protein: CASSEYRAAEKLFF.

The chain recombines TRBV5-1 with TRBJ2-2; possible D gene TRBD1, 6 bases. The CDR3 loop spans 14 amino acids. Trimming shortened V by 4 bases and J by 5 bases, and 12 bases separated the two germline ends. Germline CDR1 SGHRS, CDR2 YFSETQ. CDR3 sequence (DNA): TGCGCCAGCAGCCCAACAGGGATAACCGGGGAGCTGTTTTTT. Encoded protein: CASSPTGITGELFF.

The chain combines TRBV5-1 with TRBJ1-1, with D maybe TRBD1 (5 bases). V lost 7 bases and J lost 6, with 16 bases in between. The CDR3 runs 13 residues. Looked up from germline, CDR1 is SGHRS and CDR2 is YFSETQ. The CDR3 DNA follows: TGCGCCAGCGCCCGGGACCCAGACGCTGAAGCTTTCTTT. Residues: CASARDPDAEAFF.

This clonotype appeared a few times. The V and J genes are TRBV11-2 and TRBJ2-5, with 7 bases fitting TRBD1. With V trimmed by 3 bases and J by 4 bases, 8 bases remained unmatched. This CDR3 is built from 15 residues. Germline CDR1 and CDR2: SGHAT and FQNNGV. CDR3 in amino acids: CASSLGQNPRETQYF. The CDR3 nucleotides read TGTGCCAGCAGCTTGGGACAGAACCCAAGAGAGACCCAGTACTTC.

This clonotype was recorded at least ten times. J is TRBJ2-1 and V is TRBV24-1; D gene unclear. Germline CDR1 is KGHDR and CDR2 is SFDVKD. The CDR3 contains 11 residues. The V end was cut by 10 bases, the J end by 3 bases, with 6 bases between. The DNA for the CDR3 is TGTGCCACGTCTGTCTACAATGAGCAGTTCTTC. This translates into CATSVYNEQFF.

DNA of the CDR3: TGTGCCACCAGCGCCCGGGTTGGGACCGACTATCACACCATATATTTT. Amino acid sequence: CATSARVGTDYHTIYF. V and J are TRBV15 and TRBJ1-3, with D possibly TRBD1 on 5 matching bases. Germline V gene sequence: CDR1 LNHNV, CDR2 YYDKDF (reference sequence). V was shortened by 5 bases and J by 8 bases, with 22 bases between the two germline ends. This CDR3 contains 16 residues.

This clonotype has a handful of counts. The genes are TRBV14 and TRBJ2-4; no firm D call. The V end was cut by 2 bases, the J end by 8 bases, with 13 bases between. The CDR3 sequence is 14 residues long. The germline V gene encodes CDR1 SGHDN and CDR2 FVKESK. The CDR3 coding sequence is TGTGCCAGCAGCCAACCTCCGGTTGTGGACATTCAGTACTTC. It encodes CASSQPPVVDIQYF.

This clonotype appeared a few times. The rearrangement links TRBV12-3 or TRBV12-4 to TRBJ2-4; the D call may be TRBD1 or TRBD2 (5 bases each). The CDR3 consists of 17 residues. The germline V and J ends were trimmed by 1 base and 2 bases, with 15 bases remaining between them. In DNA form, the CDR3 reads TGTGCCAGCAGTTTAGGGGGGAGTAAGGAAACCAAAAACATTCAGTACTTC. Translating it yields CASSLGGSKETKNIQYF.

This clonotype was counted a few times. The chain links TRBV27 to TRBJ2-7; TRBD1 is a possible D gene (5 bases). The germline V gene has CDR1 MNHEY and CDR2 SMNVEV (reference sequence). The CDR3 consists of 16 residues. V lost 6 bases, J lost 3 bases, and 21 bases lay in between. The CDR3 here is CASRRQTKASYYEQYF. The DNA for the CDR3 is TGTGCCAGCAGAAGACAGACAAAAGCCAGTTACTACGAGCAGTACTTC.

The CDR3 DNA reads as TGCAGTGCGATGACTTCCCAGGCGACTGTGGAAGGAAACACCATATATTTT. This codes for CSAMTSQATVEGNTIYF. V is TRBV20-1 and J is TRBJ1-3, with no clear D. V was pared by 6 bases and J by 4 bases, with 25 bases between. This CDR3 comprises 17 residues. Germline values: CDR1 DFQATT, CDR2 SNEGSKA (reference sequence).

The chain uses TRBV7-9 and TRBJ2-3, with TRBD2 matching over 7 bases. The ends lost 7 bases at V and 3 bases at J; junction bases unmatched: 4. The CDR3 contains 13 residues. The V gene's germline CDR1 is SEHNR and CDR2 FQNEAQ (reference sequence). In DNA form, the CDR3 reads TGTGCCAGCATCCACGGGGGGACAGATACGCAGTATTTT. Translation: CASIHGGTDTQYF.

The V and J genes are TRBV5-1 and TRBJ1-1; 7 bases fit TRBD1. Per germline, CDR1 SGHRS and CDR2 YFSETQ. Trimming cost V 3 bases and J 1 base; bases outside gene matches: 3. This CDR3 contains 14 residues. The CDR3 DNA reads as TGCGCCAGCAGCTCGCAGGGGGGGAACACTGAAGCTTTCTTT. Translation gives CASSSQGGNTEAFF.

This rearrangement joins TRBV29-1 to TRBJ1-2, with 9 bases that match TRBD1. Germline V gene data show CDR1 as SQVTM and CDR2 as ANQGSEA. The trim removed 7 bases at V and 3 bases at J, leaving 3 bases unmatched. The CDR3 has 12 amino acids. CDR3 amino acids: CSAGTGYYGYTF. Here the CDR3 DNA reads TGCAGCGCGGGGACAGGGTACTATGGCTACACCTTC. Full variable domain (missing parts from reference TRBV29-1 and TRBJ1-2): SAVISQKPSRDICQRGTSLTIQCQVDSQVTMMFWYRQQPGQSLTLIATANQGSEATYESGFVIDKFPISRPNLTFSTLTVSNMSPEDSSIYLCSAGTGYYGYTFGSGTRLTVV.

To note about this clonotype: Its ends do not fully match the called genes, so a read error is possible. The chain uses TRBV3-1 and TRBJ2-1; 7 nucleotides match TRBD2. Germline assignment: CDR1 LGHDT and CDR2 YNNKEL (reference sequence). The CDR3 consists of 16 residues. DNA of the CDR3: TGTGCCAACAGCCAAGATCGGGGGGACTCTTACAATGAGCAGTTCTTC. Translating it yields CANSQDRGDSYNEQFF.